Below are 23 T cell receptor beta chains sequenced from a single sample in a study of blood T cell repertoires in COVID-19. Profiled with immunoSEQ multiplex PCR; TCRdb holds only in-frame clones, not every one. The repertoire holds more than 350,000 clones, about 88% seen once, with about 1.4% in the top ten. Sequencing used PBMCs or T cells enriched from blood (not recorded which). The source is a woman aged 18 to 35 who had been exposed to COVID-19.

This rearrangement joins TRBV12-3 or TRBV12-4 to TRBJ1-3; no clear D gene. Trimming shortened V by 6 bases and J by 6 bases, and 6 bases separated the two germline ends. The CDR3 extends over 11 amino acids. In DNA, the CDR3 is TGTGCCAGCAGCTACCTAAACACCATATATTTT. Its protein product is CASSYLNTIYF.

With respect to this clone: Additional DNA sequences in this sample encode the identical CDR3. The chain uses TRBV27 and TRBJ2-7; 9 nucleotides match TRBD2. With V trimmed by 0 bases and J by 4 bases, 1 base remained unmatched. This CDR3 contains 14 residues. Looked up from germline, CDR1 is MNHEY and CDR2 is SMNVEV (reference sequence). CDR3 protein: CASSLSSGGYEQYF. For the CDR3, the DNA is TGTGCCAGCAGTTTATCTAGCGGGGGATACGAGCAGTACTTC.

CDR3 loop: CASSKRVGEKLFF. The CDR3 DNA reads as TGTGCCAGCAGTAAGCGGGTTGGCGAAAAACTGTTTTTT. The rearrangement uses TRBV6-5 and TRBJ1-4; D remains ambiguous. The CDR3 spans 13 residues. The germline V and J ends were trimmed by 5 bases and 8 bases, with 12 bases remaining between them. The germline V gene encodes CDR1 MNHEY and CDR2 SVGAGI.

This clone appeared a few times. The chain couples TRBV6-1 to TRBJ1-5; D unclear. Germline CDR1 reads MNHNS; CDR2 reads SASEGT. V shed 1 base and J shed 2 bases, with 9 bases lying between them. This CDR3 has 15 residues. The CDR3 DNA reads as TGTGCCAGCAGTGAAGAAGAGGGTGGCAATCAGCCCCAGCATTTT. The encoded protein is CASSEEEGGNQPQHF.

The rearrangement links TRBV7-8 to TRBJ1-2; D is perhaps TRBD1 (6 bases). V gave up 8 bases and J gave up 8 bases, with 15 bases separating them. The CDR3 covers 12 residues. Germline CDR1 and CDR2: SGHVS and FQNEAQ. The DNA for the CDR3 is TGTGCCAGCTCTAGGGGGGGCAGGGGCTACACCTTC. This gives the protein CASSRGGRGYTF.

J is TRBJ2-7 and V is TRBV28; D is unclear. V dropped 3 bases and J dropped 3 bases, with 9 bases sitting between them. The CDR3 runs 13 residues. CDR1 MDHEN and CDR2 SYDVKM come from the germline V gene. CDR3 residues: CASSFGHDYEQYF. CDR3 nucleotides: TGTGCCAGCAGTTTTGGCCACGACTACGAGCAGTACTTC.

The chain uses TRBV5-1 and TRBJ2-5; perhaps TRBD1 as D (6 bases). The germline V gene encodes CDR1 SGHRS and CDR2 YFSETQ. The germline V and J ends were trimmed by 4 bases and 2 bases, with 18 bases remaining between them. The CDR3 runs 16 residues. CDR3 sequence (DNA): TGCGCCAGCAGCAACCTAGGACAGTCCCGACAAGAGACCCAGTACTTC. Amino acid sequence: CASSNLGQSRQETQYF.

The chain uses TRBV7-6 and TRBJ2-7, with TRBD2 identical over 12 bases. V shed 2 bases, J shed 4 bases, and the junction held 9 bases outside the gene matches. Looked up from germline, CDR1 is SGHVS and CDR2 is FNYEAQ. This CDR3 is built from 17 residues. CDR3 region: CASSLSVTTSGRYEQYF. The CDR3 DNA follows: TGTGCCAGCAGCTTATCAGTCACGACTAGCGGGAGATACGAGCAGTACTTC.

This chain connects TRBV30 to TRBJ2-7, with a weak D call TRBD1 (5 bases). The germline gives CDR1 GTSNPN, CDR2 SVGIG (reference sequence). Trimming pared 2 bases from V and 7 bases from J, leaving 15 bases between. The CDR3 is 13 residues long. The CDR3 nucleotides read TGTGCCTGGAGTTACTGGGGTGGACAAGAGCAGTACTTC. Its translation: CAWSYWGGQEQYF.

The chain employs TRBV7-6 and TRBJ2-7; 8 bases are a match to TRBD2. This CDR3 has 13 amino acids. The V gene end was trimmed by 6 bases and the J gene end by 6 bases; junction bases not matched to a gene: 7. Germline CDR1 SGHVS, CDR2 FNYEAQ. The CDR3 spells CASRGLAGSEQYF. The CDR3 nucleotides are TGTGCCAGCAGAGGACTAGCTGGATCCGAGCAGTACTTC.

This clone was observed many times. The same CDR3 can be traced to other DNA sequences in this sample. The chain links TRBV5-5 to TRBJ2-7; D might be TRBD1 (6 bases). V gave up 4 bases and J gave up 0 bases, with 8 bases separating them. This CDR3 is 13 amino acids long. Looked up from germline, CDR1 is SGHKS and CDR2 is YYEKEE (reference sequence). CDR3 loop: CASSPDSSYEQYF. CDR3 DNA: TGTGCCAGCAGCCCGGACAGCTCCTACGAGCAGTACTTC.

V gene TRBV4-1 combines with J gene TRBJ2-1; 13 bases are shared with TRBD2. The CDR3 runs 17 residues. CDR1 and CDR2 from the germline V gene are MGHRA and YSYEKL. Germline trimming cut 5 bases from V and 5 bases from J; bases unmatched to any gene: 9. The DNA of the CDR3 is TGCGCCAGCAGCACCCGGCCGGGACTAGCGGGGAACAATGAGCAGTTCTTC. It translates to CASSTRPGLAGNNEQFF.

The chain has TRBV6-2 or TRBV6-3 and TRBJ2-1; tentative D call: TRBD2 (7 bases). V was pared by 6 bases and J by 3 bases, with 18 bases between. The CDR3 sequence is 16 residues long. Germline assignment: CDR1 MNHEY and CDR2 SVGEGT. The CDR3 DNA reads as TGTGCCAGCAGCCCTTTGGGGGGGGGCCGCTACAATGAGCAGTTCTTC. Protein: CASSPLGGGRYNEQFF.

In regard to this clone: The sample contains more than one DNA sequence encoding this CDR3. The chain is built from TRBV28 and TRBJ1-5; possibly TRBD1 for D (5 bases). Germline assignment: CDR1 MDHEN and CDR2 SYDVKM. Trimming stripped 3 bases from V and 4 bases from J, with 7 bases between. The CDR3 covers 13 residues. Written as DNA, the CDR3 is TGTGCCAGCAGTTTCGGGGGAAATCAGCCCCAGCATTTT. This gives the protein CASSFGGNQPQHF.

V usage is TRBV25-1 and J usage is TRBJ1-4; 8 bases map to TRBD1. The germline CDR1 and CDR2 sequences are MGHDK and SYGVNS. With 8 bases clipped from V and 7 bases from J, the junction kept 9 bases outside the gene matches. The CDR3 contains 14 residues. The CDR3, as DNA: TGTGCCAGCCGTAAGACAGGGGAAGGTGAAAAACTGTTTTTT. It codes for CASRKTGEGEKLFF.

The chain carries TRBV6-6 and TRBJ1-2, with D perhaps matching TRBD1 (6 bases). This CDR3 is built from 12 residues. Germline CDR1 reads MNHNY; CDR2 reads SVGAGI (reference sequence). Between the trimmed V and J ends, which lost 5 bases and 7 bases, there was a span of 11 bases. As DNA, the CDR3 is TGTGCCAGCAGTAAAACCAGGGGTGGCTACACCTTC. Encoded protein: CASSKTRGGYTF.

This sequence joins TRBV7-2 and TRBJ2-7; a possible D gene is TRBD2 (5 bases). The CDR3 contains 15 residues. Germline lookup yields CDR1 SGHTA and CDR2 FQGNSA. With 2 bases removed from V and 5 bases from J, the gap between germline ends came to 16 bases. Here the CDR3 reads CASSLSRGSAHEQYF. In nucleotides, the CDR3 is TGTGCCAGCAGCTTATCTCGGGGATCGGCCCACGAGCAGTACTTC.

The rearrangement links TRBV2 to TRBJ2-5; no clear D gene. The CDR3 extends over 13 amino acids. Germline V gives CDR1 SNHLY, CDR2 FYNNEI. V shed 4 bases and J shed 1 base, with 7 bases lying between them. The CDR3 coding sequence is TGTGCCAGCAGTGCTGAGATCCAAGAGACCCAGTACTTC. As protein: CASSAEIQETQYF.

The chain joins TRBV7-8 to TRBJ1-6, with TRBD1 matching 7 bases. Per the germline V gene, CDR1 is SGHVS and CDR2 is FQNEAQ. The CDR3 runs 13 residues. The trim removed 7 bases at V and 9 bases at J, leaving 6 bases unmatched. Here the CDR3 reads CASTTGISSPLHF. In DNA, the CDR3 is TGTGCCAGCACGACAGGGATAAGTTCACCCCTCCACTTT.

The rearrangement joins TRBV18 to TRBJ2-3; D unclear. This CDR3 has 14 residues. Trimming cost V 2 bases and J 2 bases, with 8 bases left between them. CDR1 KGHSH and CDR2 LQKENI come from the germline V gene. The CDR3 is CASSPAKNTDTQYF. CDR3 in DNA: TGTGCCAGCTCACCAGCGAAAAACACAGATACGCAGTATTTT.

The chain carries TRBV7-9 and TRBJ2-7, with no clear D. V was shortened by 2 bases and J by 5 bases, with 4 bases between the two germline ends. Looked up from germline, CDR1 is SEHNR and CDR2 is FQNEAQ (reference sequence). The CDR3 runs 11 residues. In DNA form, the CDR3 reads TGTGCCAGCAGCTTATATAACGAGCAGTACTTC. It is translated as CASSLYNEQYF. Variable domain in full (rest from reference TRBV7-9 and TRBJ2-7): DTGVSQNPRHKITKRGQNVTFRCDPISEHNRLYWYRQTLGQGPEFLTYFQNEAQLEKSRLLSDRFSAERPKGSFSTLEIQRTEQGDSAMYLCASSLYNEQYFGPGTRLTVT.

This chain uses TRBV13 with TRBJ1-2; 9 bases fit TRBD1. This CDR3 is 15 amino acids long. Germline CDR1 PRHDT, CDR2 FYEKMQ (reference sequence). The V segment lost 5 bases and the J segment 8 bases; nucleotides outside the gene matches: 12. This chain's CDR3 is CASSAGDRAVQGYTF. CDR3 DNA: TGTGCCAGCAGCGCGGGGGACAGGGCCGTCCAGGGCTACACCTTC.

The chain combines TRBV29-1 with TRBJ1-5, with D perhaps TRBD1 (5 bases). The CDR3 extends over 13 amino acids. Trimming pared 4 bases from V and 3 bases from J, leaving 10 bases between. Germline V gene sequence: CDR1 SQVTM, CDR2 ANQGSEA. CDR3 sequence (DNA): TGCAGCGTTGCGGAGGGGACCAATCAGCCCCAGCATTTT. Residues: CSVAEGTNQPQHF.